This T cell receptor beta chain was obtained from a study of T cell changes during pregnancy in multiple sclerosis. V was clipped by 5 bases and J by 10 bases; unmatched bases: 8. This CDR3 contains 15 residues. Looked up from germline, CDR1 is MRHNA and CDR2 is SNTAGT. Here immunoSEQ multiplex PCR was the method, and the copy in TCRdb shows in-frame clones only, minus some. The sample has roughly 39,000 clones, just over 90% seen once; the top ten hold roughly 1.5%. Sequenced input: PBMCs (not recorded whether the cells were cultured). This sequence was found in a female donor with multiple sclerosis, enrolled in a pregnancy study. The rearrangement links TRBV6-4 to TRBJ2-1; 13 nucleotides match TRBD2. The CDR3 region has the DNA TGTGCCAGCAGTCAAGGACTAGCGGGAGTAGAAGAGCAGTTCTTC. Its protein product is CASSQGLAGVEEQFF.